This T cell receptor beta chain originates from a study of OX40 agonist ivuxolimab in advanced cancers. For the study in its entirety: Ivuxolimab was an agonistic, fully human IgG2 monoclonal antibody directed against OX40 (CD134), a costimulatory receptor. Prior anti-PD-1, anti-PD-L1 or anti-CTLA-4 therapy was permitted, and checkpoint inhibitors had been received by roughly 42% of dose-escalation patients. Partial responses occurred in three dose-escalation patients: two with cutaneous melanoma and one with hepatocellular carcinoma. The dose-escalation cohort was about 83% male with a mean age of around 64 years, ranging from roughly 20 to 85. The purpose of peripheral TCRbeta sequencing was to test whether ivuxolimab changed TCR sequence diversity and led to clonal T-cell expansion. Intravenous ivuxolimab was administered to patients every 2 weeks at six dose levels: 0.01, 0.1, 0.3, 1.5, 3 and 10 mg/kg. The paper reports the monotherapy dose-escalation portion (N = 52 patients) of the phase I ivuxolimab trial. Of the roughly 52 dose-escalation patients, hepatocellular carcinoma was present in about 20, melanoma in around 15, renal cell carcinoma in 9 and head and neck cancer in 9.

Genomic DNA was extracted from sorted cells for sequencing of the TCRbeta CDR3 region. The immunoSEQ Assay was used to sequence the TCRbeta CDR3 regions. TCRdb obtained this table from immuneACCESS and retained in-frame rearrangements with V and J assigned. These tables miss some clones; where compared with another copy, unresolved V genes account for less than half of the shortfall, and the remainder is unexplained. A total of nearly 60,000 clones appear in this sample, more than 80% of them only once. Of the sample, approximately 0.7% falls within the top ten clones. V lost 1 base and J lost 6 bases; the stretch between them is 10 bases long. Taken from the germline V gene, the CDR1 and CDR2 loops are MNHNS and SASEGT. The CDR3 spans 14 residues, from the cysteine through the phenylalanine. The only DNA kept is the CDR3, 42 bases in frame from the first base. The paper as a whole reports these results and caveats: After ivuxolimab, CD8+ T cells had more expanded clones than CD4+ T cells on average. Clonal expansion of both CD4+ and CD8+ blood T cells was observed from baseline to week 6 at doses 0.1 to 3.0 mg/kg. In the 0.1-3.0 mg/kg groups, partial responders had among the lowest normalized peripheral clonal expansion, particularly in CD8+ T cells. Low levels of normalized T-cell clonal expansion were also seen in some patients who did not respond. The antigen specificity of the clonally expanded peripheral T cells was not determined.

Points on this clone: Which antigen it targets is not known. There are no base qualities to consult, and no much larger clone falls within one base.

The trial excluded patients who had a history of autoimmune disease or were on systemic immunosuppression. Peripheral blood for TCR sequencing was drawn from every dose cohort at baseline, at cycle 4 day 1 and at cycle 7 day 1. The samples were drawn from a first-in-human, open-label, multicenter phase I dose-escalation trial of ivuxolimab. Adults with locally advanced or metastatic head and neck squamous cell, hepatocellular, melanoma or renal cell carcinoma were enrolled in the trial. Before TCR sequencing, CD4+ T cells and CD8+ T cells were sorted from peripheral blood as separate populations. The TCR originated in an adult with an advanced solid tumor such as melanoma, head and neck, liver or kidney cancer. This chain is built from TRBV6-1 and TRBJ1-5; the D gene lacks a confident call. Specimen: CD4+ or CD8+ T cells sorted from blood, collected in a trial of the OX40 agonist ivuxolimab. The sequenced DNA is TGTGCCAGCAGTGAAGATGGTGGGGTTCAGCCCCAGCATTTT. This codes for CASSEDGGVQPQHF.